This entry lists 2 T cell receptor beta chains sequenced from one sample in a study of beta chain features in type 1 diabetes (dated by TCRdb to between 2018 and 2020). Summary of the overall study and its limitations: Type 1 diabetes patients showed a moderate but significant shortening of TCRB CDR3 length in all four CD4+ subsets.

The library was prepared using the immunoSEQ multiplex PCR assay. The entire isolated RNA was reverse transcribed using the High Capacity cDNA Reverse Transcription Kit, and thus expressed TCRB transcripts were sequenced. TCRdb stores this immuneACCESS table with in-frame sequences only. Part of the clones is absent; in the studies checked, under half of the shortfall reflects unresolved V genes, and no reason is known for the rest. The sample table contains about 28,000 clones; only one count was recorded for 65% of them. Less than 3% of the sample goes to the ten largest clones. These receptors lack a known antigen. The sample taken for sequencing was Tregs from blood. The cell subset or site label for this specimen denotes: regulatory CD4+ T cells. All receptors come from a woman in her twenties or thirties with type 1 diabetes.

The rearrangement links TRBV5-8 to TRBJ2-5, with 7 positions matching TRBD1. The V and J ends lost 2 bases and 5 bases, in that order; junction bases with no gene match: 3. CDR1 and CDR2 (germline): SGHTS, YDEGEE. The CDR3 covers 13 residues. The CDR3 DNA reads TGTGCCAGCAGCTTCGACAGGGACGAGACCCAGTACTTC. Amino acid sequence: CASSFDRDETQYF. Full variable domain (remainder filled in from reference TRBV5-8 and TRBJ2-5): EAGVTQSPTHLIKTRGQQATLRCSPISGHTSVYWYQQALGLGLQFLLWYDEGEERNRGNFPPRFSGRQFPNYSSELNVNALELEDSALYLCASSFDRDETQYFGPGTRLLVL.

The V call is TRBV9, the J call TRBJ2-5, with TRBD2 as a possible D gene (7 bases). The J call is doubtful: the DNA matches TRBJ2-7 better. Germline CDR1 and CDR2: SGDLS and YYNGEE. The length of the CDR3 is 15 residues. The CDR3 is CASSVEAGATYEQYF. DNA of the CDR3: TGTGCCAGCAGCGTAGAGGCGGGGGCAACCTACGAGCAGTACTTC.